The 6 T cell receptor beta chains given below trace back to one sample, sequenced in a study of T cells after yellow fever vaccination. TCRdb re-derived calls from the 5' RACE reads in MiXCR, one entry per CDR3 protein. The sample has 450,000 to 550,000 distinct CDR3 sequences, 21% seen once. This specimen was PBMCs, taken less than 25 days after the first yellow fever vaccination. The receptors were gathered from a man aged 18 to 29 who received the YFV17D yellow fever vaccine.

The chain carries TRBV6-1 and TRBJ1-1; D gene ambiguous. The CDR3 is 13 residues long. Germline CDR1 reads MNHNS; CDR2 reads SASEGT. The V end was cut by 8 bases, the J end by 0 bases, with 10 bases between. CDR3 residues: CASRKIMNTEAFF. As DNA, the CDR3 is TGTGCCAGCCGCAAGATCATGAACACTGAAGCTTTCTTT.

V and J are TRBV2 and TRBJ1-5, with a tentative D call TRBD1 (5 bases). Trimming took 7 bases from V and 7 from J, leaving 17 bases between them. CDR1 and CDR2 (germline): SNHLY, FYNNEI. The CDR3 runs 14 residues. CDR3 nucleotide sequence: TGTGCCAGCACGGGGGATTGGGGCCGACAGCCCCAGCATTTT. Residues: CASTGDWGRQPQHF.

This clonotype was seen a handful of times. V is TRBV5-1 and J is TRBJ1-1, with D unclear. The CDR3 has 14 amino acids. Germline CDR1 reads SGHRS; CDR2 reads YFSETQ. The V end lost 0 bases, the J end lost 4 bases, and 10 bases lay between the germline ends. The CDR3 spells CASSLVRPRTEAFF. The CDR3 DNA is TGCGCCAGCAGCTTGGTACGGCCCCGCACTGAAGCTTTCTTT.

V usage is TRBV7-2 and J usage is TRBJ2-5, with a tentative D call TRBD2 (5 bases). V shed 2 bases and J shed 7 bases, with 11 bases lying between them. CDR1 and CDR2 from the germline V gene are SGHTA and FQGNSA. This CDR3 has 13 residues. The DNA of the CDR3 is TGTGCCAGCAGCTTAATGAAGGGAGCGACCCAGTACTTC. This codes for CASSLMKGATQYF.

CDR3 in amino acids: CASSYLGLGSYEQYF. The DNA of the CDR3 is TGTGCCAGCAGCTACCTTGGACTAGGGTCCTACGAGCAGTACTTC. This chain joins TRBV7-2 and TRBJ2-7; 7 bases are a match to TRBD2. This CDR3 is 15 amino acids long. After removal of 4 bases from V and 1 base from J, the junction contained 7 bases not matched to a gene. CDR1 is SGHTA, CDR2 FQGNSA, per germline.

This clonotype showed up just a few times. The rearrangement uses TRBV11-2 and TRBJ2-1; possibly TRBD1 or TRBD2 for D (5 bases each). CDR1 and CDR2 from the germline V gene are SGHAT and FQNNGV. The CDR3 covers 19 residues. V was shortened by 5 bases and J by 4 bases, with 27 bases between the two germline ends. The CDR3 protein is CASSPRGYAVRVDYNEQFF. CDR3 bases: TGTGCCAGCAGCCCAAGAGGGTACGCGGTCAGGGTTGATTACAATGAGCAGTTCTTC.